The 21 T cell receptor beta chains listed next were all sequenced from one sample in a study of T cells in Graves' hyperthyroidism and ophthalmopathy. RNA transcripts gave rise to amplified TCR beta CDR3 regions. First-round RT-PCR of the TCR CDR3 relied on the HTBI primer set. TCRdb fed the multiplex PCR reads into MiXCR, producing one record per CDR3 protein. The sample contains about 480,000 distinct CDR3 sequences, approximately 15% of which appear only once. Sequenced material: blood. The source of these receptors is a woman between 18 and 29 years old with Graves' hyperthyroidism.

The CDR3 region has the DNA TGTGCCAGCAGCGAAGGGGGGGACAGGGACGAAGCTTTCTTT. Its protein product is CASSEGGDRDEAFF. The rearrangement uses TRBV11-2 and TRBJ1-1, with TRBD1 matching 9 bases. V was pared by 5 bases and J by 8 bases, with 9 bases of the junction left unmatched. The germline V gene encodes CDR1 SGHAT and CDR2 FQNNGV. The CDR3 contains 14 residues.

This clonotype was observed many times. This rearrangement joins TRBV7-6 to TRBJ1-1; D is ambiguous. The germline V and J ends were trimmed by 1 base and 1 base, with 10 bases remaining between them. Germline V CDR1 and CDR2: SGHVS, FNYEAQ. The CDR3 loop spans 15 amino acids. CDR3 region: CASSLGPGGNTEAFF. CDR3 DNA sequence: TGTGCCAGCAGCTTAGGCCCCGGAGGGAACACTGAAGCTTTCTTT.

This clonotype was recorded at least ten times. The DNA of the CDR3 is TGTGCCAGCAGCTTAAGGCCGCCGGGACTAGCGGGAGGCCATGAGCAGTTCTTC. It is translated as CASSLRPPGLAGGHEQFF. The V call is TRBV11-3, the J call TRBJ2-1; 15 nucleotides agree with TRBD2. Trimming took 2 bases from V and 8 from J; bases not matched to a gene: 10. The germline gives CDR1 SGHNT, CDR2 YENEEA. The CDR3 totals 18 residues.

The rearrangement links TRBV7-2 to TRBJ2-7; D is undetermined. CDR1 and CDR2 from the germline V gene are SGHTA and FQGNSA. This CDR3 is built from 13 residues. Trimming stripped 2 bases from V and 2 bases from J, with 7 bases between. CDR3 nucleotide sequence: TGTGCCAGCAGCTTAATTTCTACCTACGAGCAGTACTTC. Protein: CASSLISTYEQYF.

This clonotype was observed many times. This chain links TRBV3-1 with TRBJ2-3; 10 positions agree with TRBD1. Germline CDR1 is LGHDT and CDR2 is YNNKEL (reference sequence). The V segment lost 5 bases and the J segment 2 bases; nucleotides outside the gene matches: 13. The CDR3 spans 18 residues. The CDR3 DNA reads as TGTGCCAGCAGCACCGTGACTACGGACAGGGGGTACACAGATACGCAGTATTTT. Its translation is CASSTVTTDRGYTDTQYF.

This chain connects TRBV20-1 to TRBJ1-2; the D is unclear. This CDR3 has 13 amino acids. Between the trimmed V and J ends, which lost 0 bases and 8 bases, there was a span of 13 bases. Germline V CDR1 and CDR2: DFQATT, SNEGSKA (reference sequence). The CDR3 loop reads CSAREPRFRGYTF. The CDR3 bases are TGCAGTGCTAGAGAACCCCGTTTTAGGGGCTACACCTTC.

The sample holds many counts of this clonotype. The gene calls are TRBV14 and TRBJ1-1, with TRBD1 identical over 8 bases. J was trimmed by 8 bases and V by 1 base; bases with no gene match: 3. Germline values: CDR1 SGHDN, CDR2 FVKESK. This CDR3 has 13 residues. In DNA, the CDR3 is TGTGCCAGCAGCCAAGTGCCAGGGGGCGAAGCTTTCTTT. As protein: CASSQVPGGEAFF.

This clonotype was recorded at least ten times. This rearrangement joins TRBV3-1 to TRBJ1-2; no clear D gene. Germline V lookup: CDR1 LGHDT, CDR2 YNNKEL (reference sequence). Trimming stripped 10 bases from V and 5 bases from J, with 23 bases between. There are 15 residues in the CDR3. DNA of the CDR3: TGTGCCACCCAGGCCCCCGAACGAGGTGCGTATGGCTACACCTTC. Translating it yields CATQAPERGAYGYTF.

At least ten counts were recorded for this clonotype. The chain uses TRBV29-1 and TRBJ2-1, with D perhaps given as TRBD1 or TRBD2 (5 bases each). Looked up from germline, CDR1 is SQVTM and CDR2 is ANQGSEA. Trimming shortened V by 6 bases and J by 3 bases, and 24 bases separated the two germline ends. The CDR3 runs to 17 residues. CDR3 in amino acids: CSVDLSVRDLLYNEQFF. For the CDR3, the DNA is TGCAGCGTCGACCTCTCCGTGAGGGACCTCCTCTACAATGAGCAGTTCTTC.

The chain combines TRBV12-3 or TRBV12-4 with TRBJ2-3; 9 bases line up with TRBD2. CDR3 length equals 14 residues. Trimming took 6 bases from V and 6 from J; bases not matched to a gene: 7. Here the CDR3 reads CASSNGTSLDTQYF. The CDR3 coding sequence is TGTGCCAGCAGCAATGGGACTAGCCTGGATACGCAGTATTTT.

Points on this clonotype: The CDR3 end shows no conserved phenylalanine or tryptophan, and so a read error is likely. The CDR3 DNA is TGTGCCAGCAGCCTAGGCTCCGGGACGGCCACCTACGAGCAGTACATC. This sequence encodes CASSLGSGTATYEQYI. This chain links TRBV9 with TRBJ2-7; the D call may be TRBD1 or TRBD2 (5 bases each). The V gene lost 4 bases and the J gene lost 2 bases, with 19 bases spanning the gap. This CDR3 spans 16 amino acids. From germline, CDR1 is SGDLS and CDR2 YYNGEE.

The chain recombines TRBV9 with TRBJ2-6; TRBD1 is a possible D gene (5 bases). This CDR3 is 15 amino acids long. Trimming removed 4 bases at V and 0 bases at J, with 8 bases between. Germline lookup yields CDR1 SGDLS and CDR2 YYNGEE. CDR3 loop: CASSPGLSGANVLTF. In nucleotides, the CDR3 is TGTGCCAGCAGCCCAGGGCTCTCTGGGGCCAACGTCCTGACTTTC.

In its sample, this clonotype was seen many times. The chain joins TRBV7-3 to TRBJ2-1; D ambiguous. V was clipped by 10 bases and J by 0 bases, with 10 bases between them. The CDR3 extends over 13 amino acids. The V gene's germline CDR1 is SGHTA and CDR2 FQGTGA. The CDR3 DNA follows: TGTGCCACCTCGGCTAGCTCCTACAATGAGCAGTTCTTC. Translated, it gives CATSASSYNEQFF.

In this sample, this clonotype turned up many times. The CDR3 loop reads CASSQEAGRCLAYEQYV. The CDR3 DNA is TGTGCCAGCAGCCAAGAAGCAGGGCGATGTTTAGCCTACGAGCAGTACGTC. This sequence joins TRBV14 and TRBJ2-7; maybe TRBD1 (5 bases). Trimming took off 0 bases at V and 2 bases at J, with 17 bases between the two ends. Looked up from germline, CDR1 is SGHDN and CDR2 is FVKESK. The CDR3 runs to 17 residues.

This clonotype was picked up a small number of times. A much more abundant neighbour one base away suggests this may be a read error. The chain links TRBV12-3 or TRBV12-4 to TRBJ1-5, with D unclear. This CDR3 spans 14 amino acids. CDR3 coding DNA: TGTGTCAGCAGTTTAATTTACAGCAATCAGCCCCAGCATTTT. Translation gives CVSSLIYSNQPQHF.

CDR3 amino acids: CASSRLSNYGYTF. Here the CDR3 DNA reads TGTGCCAGCTCAAGGCTGTCTAACTATGGCTACACCTTC. V is TRBV12-3 or TRBV12-4 and J is TRBJ1-2, with D unresolved. This CDR3 has 13 residues. V lost 8 bases to trimming and J lost 0 bases, with 10 bases between them.

This clonotype has ten or more counts. V is TRBV13 and J is TRBJ1-1; TRBD1 aligns across 7 bases. The germline CDR1 and CDR2 sequences are PRHDT and FYEKMQ (reference sequence). Trimming cost V 5 bases and J 1 base; bases outside gene matches: 19. This CDR3 comprises 19 residues. The CDR3 sequence: CASSARRPGQLTRNTEAFF. CDR3 coding DNA: TGTGCCAGCAGCGCTAGAAGACCGGGACAGCTAACTCGGAACACTGAAGCTTTCTTT.

This sequence joins TRBV6-2 or TRBV6-3 and TRBJ2-2; D unresolved. This CDR3 spans 13 amino acids. Trimming stripped 6 bases from V and 6 bases from J, with 11 bases between. The germline gives CDR1 MNHEY, CDR2 SVGEGT. The DNA for the CDR3 is TGTGCCAGCAGAAACGGAGTGGCCGGGGAGCTGTTTTTT. It encodes CASRNGVAGELFF.

Many counts were recorded for this clonotype. This chain links TRBV2 with TRBJ2-5; no clear D gene. The CDR3 has 11 residues. Trimming took off 7 bases at V and 3 bases at J, with 6 bases between the two ends. Germline values: CDR1 SNHLY, CDR2 FYNNEI. CDR3 sequence (DNA): TGTGCCAGCAAGGTAGAAGAGACCCAGTACTTC. As protein: CASKVEETQYF. The variable domain in full, with the rest retrieved from reference TRBV2 and TRBJ2-5, is EPEVTQTPSHQVTQMGQEVILRCVPISNHLYFYWYRQILGQKVEFLVSFYNNEISEKSEIFDDQFSVERPDGSNFTLKIRSTKLEDSAMYFCASKVEETQYFGPGTRLLVL.

Only a few counts were recorded for this clonotype. DNA for the CDR3: TGTGCCAGTAGTATAAGGGGCGAACCCCCTTCACCCCTCCACTTT. Translated: CASSIRGEPPSPLHF. This chain links TRBV19 with TRBJ1-6; D might be TRBD1 (5 bases). The CDR3 length is 15 residues. V gave up 2 bases and J gave up 9 bases, with 14 bases separating them. Germline-derived CDR1 and CDR2 are LNHDA and SQIVND (reference sequence).

The table lists this clonotype with a few counts. V usage is TRBV4-1 and J usage is TRBJ2-7; D is perhaps TRBD2 (5 bases). The CDR3 is 15 amino acids. Between the trimmed V and J ends, which lost 1 base and 3 bases, there was a span of 13 bases. Germline lookup yields CDR1 MGHRA and CDR2 YSYEKL. The CDR3 coding sequence is TGCGCCAGCAGCCAAGTCCCACTAGGAGGCTACGAGCAGTACGTC. It encodes CASSQVPLGGYEQYV.